The clone carrying this T cell receptor beta chain has ten or more counts. Its antigen is unidentified. This sample is part of a study of glioma-infiltrating T cells. Amplification of TCR alpha and beta CDR3 regions from RNA used iRepertoire nested multiplex PCR. One-step reverse transcription and amplification started from approximately 100-400 ng of tissue mRNA or PBMC total RNA. TCRdb reprocessed the multiplex PCR reads via MiXCR and lists one record per CDR3 protein. The table includes over 100,000 distinct CDR3 sequences, 25% to 30% detected once. V dropped 5 bases and J dropped 7 bases, with 21 bases sitting between them. The CDR3 has 16 residues. Germline CDR1 is DFQATT and CDR2 is SNEGSKA (reference sequence). Study results and limitations: Non-neoplastic patients had below-expected tissue-blood divergence, while all gliomas exceeded expectation. Tissue and blood shared very few CDR3 sequences.

This receptor was identified in a human donor with low-grade glioma or glioblastoma, undergoing nonglioma brain surgery, or in good health (not recorded which). Material: glioma tissue, nonneoplastic brain tissue, or PBMCs (not recorded which). The rearrangement links TRBV20-1 to TRBJ1-6; D unresolved. As DNA, the CDR3 is TGCAGTGCTCCTGAGCCTAATGGGGTAATAAATTCACCCCTCCACTTT. Residues: CSAPEPNGVINSPLHF.